A selection of T cell receptor beta chains follows, all from one sample in a study of OX40 agonist ivuxolimab in advanced cancers. The table came from immunoSEQ multiplex PCR; TCRdb's copy has only in-frame clones and leaves some out. The sample has nearly 20,000 clones; 80% to 90% are singletons. The specimen was CD4+ or CD8+ T cells sorted from blood, collected in a trial of the OX40 agonist ivuxolimab. The receptors stem from an adult with an advanced solid tumor such as melanoma, head and neck, liver or kidney cancer. CDR3s leave out the opening cysteine and the closing phenylalanine or tryptophan. A D gene is named only where the DNA matches it firmly.

d_gene	v_gene	j_gene	CDR3aa
TRBD1	TRBV7-8	TRBJ2-7	ASSLIRDRGSYEQY
.	TRBV7-9	TRBJ2-7	ASSSGHGSVEQY
TRBD2	TRBV27	TRBJ2-7	ASSLGRETYEQY
TRBD2	TRBV19	TRBJ2-3	ASDERGTTDTQY
TRBD1	TRBV7-2	TRBJ1-6	ASSLFGADRSRSPLH
TRBD1	TRBV28	TRBJ1-1	ASSSDRPGQDWSTEAF
.	TRBV27	TRBJ2-2	ASSFVDLTNTGELF
.	TRBV6-6	TRBJ2-7	ASSLDDEQY
TRBD1	TRBV4-1	TRBJ2-5	ASSPETGDETQY
.	TRBV27	TRBJ2-1	ASCSGTWDEQF
.	TRBV25-1	TRBJ2-2	ASSEYVGDMNTGELF
.	TRBV27	TRBJ1-5	ASGNPSNQPQH
TRBD2	TRBV5-6	TRBJ2-3	ASSFPDPLAGVDTQY
.	TRBV7-9	TRBJ2-7	ASSSRVGEQY
.	TRBV7-9	TRBJ2-7	ASSLASRLGEQY
.	TRBV11-2	TRBJ2-3	ASSMVGTTFTDTQY
.	TRBV28	TRBJ1-3	ASSLPSFPSTANSGNTIY
.	TRBV28	TRBJ1-5	ASSSPDAIPSH
.	TRBV4-2	TRBJ1-1	ASSQTGAGAF
.	TRBV7-2	.	ASSLDIRYEQY
TRBD1	TRBV19	TRBJ2-7	ASSYPGQGLYEQY
.	TRBV27	TRBJ2-1	ASSWGSSYNEQF
.	TRBV6-1	TRBJ2-1	ALDIYNEQF
TRBD1	TRBV27	TRBJ1-4	ASSTTGTEKLF
.	TRBV14	TRBJ2-2	ASSGSTTGELF
TRBD2	TRBV27	TRBJ2-1	ASSPGGRGPTSGNEQF
.	TRBV12-5	TRBJ2-3	ARTPPVTDTQY
TRBD1	TRBV7-9	TRBJ2-1	ASSLAPGQGFNEQF
.	TRBV6-4	TRBJ2-5	ASSDSAEETQY
.	TRBV10-2	TRBJ2-2	ASSESLVEELF
.	TRBV5-6	TRBJ1-2	ASSLRASGYT
.	TRBV2	TRBJ2-7	ASSGVRIVYEQY
.	TRBV25-1	TRBJ1-5	ASSLSRIHSNQPQH
TRBD1	TRBV14	TRBJ1-1	ASSPQGALTTEAF
.	TRBV7-6	TRBJ2-3	ASSFGGGLTDTQY
TRBD2	TRBV4-2	TRBJ2-2	ASSHPLAGLAGELF
.	TRBV6-4	TRBJ1-1	ASSDSGQGEAF
.	TRBV6-1	TRBJ1-3	ASPQTSLNTIY
.	TRBV14	TRBJ2-1	ASSHYLWDGTYNEQF
.	TRBV5-1	TRBJ1-1	ASSLANTEAF
.	TRBV6-6	TRBJ2-1	ASSYYRENEQF
TRBD1	TRBV14	TRBJ2-7	ASSTSGTGAYEQY
.	TRBV27	TRBJ2-7	ASSNGGSYEQY
.	TRBV5-1	TRBJ2-7	ASSFTGEQY
TRBD2	TRBV19	TRBJ2-7	ASSIKLAGGEQY
.	TRBV4-2	TRBJ2-1	ASSTRDQYNEQF
.	TRBV21-1	TRBJ2-1	ASSVGSSYNEQF